This TCR beta chain appears in the sequencing data of a study of response to subunit inactivated influenza vaccine. Findings and limits, study-wide: Seasonal influenza vaccination, on each occasion, was suggested by the authors to recruit few new T cells.

TCRdb ran MiXCR on the RT-PCR reads and lists one entry per CDR3 protein. The sample has 530,000 or so distinct CDR3 sequences, around 13% seen once. As concerns this clonotype: The antigen remains undetermined.

This CDR3 is 14 amino acids long. V lost 6 bases and J lost 6; bases outside the gene matches: 7. Per germline, CDR1 MNHEY and CDR2 SVGEGT. This clonotype was obtained from a man in his fifties or sixties who received an inactivated influenza vaccine. The chain couples TRBV6-2 or TRBV6-3 to TRBJ2-2, with 7 bases lining up with TRBD1. Sample: PBMCs from blood, taken 12 days after vaccination. This CDR3 reads CASSRDRVAGELFF. The CDR3 DNA reads as TGTGCCAGCAGCCGTGACAGGGTGGCCGGGGAGCTGTTTTTT.